The 24 T cell receptor beta chains below come from one sample, sequenced in a study of T cell responses to AZD1222 COVID-19 vaccine. Some clones are missing from TCRdb's copy, which holds only in-frame ones; the method was immunoSEQ multiplex PCR. In the table there are roughly 70,000 clones, roughly 80% of which are singletons. The sample was peripheral blood, taken on day 0 of AZD1222 vaccination. The receptors were gathered from an adult in good health.

The gene calls are TRBV2 and TRBJ2-2; D perhaps matches TRBD2 (5 bases). Trimming shortened V by 6 bases and J by 3 bases, and 11 bases separated the two germline ends. The CDR3 is 14 residues long. CDR1 and CDR2 (germline): SNHLY, FYNNEI. The CDR3 DNA is TGTGCCAGCAGAGTAGAGAGGGACACCGGGGAGCTGTTTTTT. Amino acids: CASRVERDTGELFF.

This sequence joins TRBV4-1 and TRBJ1-3; 7 bases line up with TRBD1. The CDR3 consists of 17 residues. Germline-derived CDR1 and CDR2 are MGHRA and YSYEKL. V lost 4 bases to trimming and J lost 0 bases; unmatched junction nucleotides: 9. The CDR3 reads CASSLLWTGNSGNTIYF. DNA for the CDR3: TGCGCCAGCAGCCTTTTGTGGACAGGCAACTCTGGAAACACCATATATTTT.

This clone was seen once. V usage is TRBV11-2 and J usage is TRBJ1-4; TRBD1 aligns across 10 bases. Germline V CDR1 and CDR2: SGHAT, FQNNGV. V lost 5 bases, J lost 3 bases, and 3 bases stayed unmatched. There are 15 residues in the CDR3. The DNA for the CDR3 is TGTGCCAGCAGCGTAGGACAGGGGGCTAATGAAAAACTGTTTTTT. The encoded protein is CASSVGQGANEKLFF.

This clone has a single count. The chain carries TRBV6-1 and TRBJ1-6; weak D call: TRBD1 (5 bases). The CDR3 runs to 15 residues. The V gene's germline CDR1 is MNHNS and CDR2 SASEGT. Between the trimmed V and J ends, which lost 5 bases and 6 bases, there was a span of 14 bases. CDR3 sequence: CASSLQQAGNSPLHF. As DNA, the CDR3 is TGTGCCAGCAGTCTACAACAGGCGGGTAATTCACCCCTCCACTTT.

The chain links TRBV4-2 to TRBJ1-6; D is uncertain. Germline assignment: CDR1 LGHNA and CDR2 YNFKEQ. The CDR3 has 15 residues. V gave up 1 base and J gave up 11 bases, with 15 bases separating them. CDR3 sequence reads: CASSQALGNPTPLHF. The CDR3 bases are TGTGCCAGCAGCCAAGCCTTAGGGAATCCCACACCCCTCCACTTT.

This rearrangement joins TRBV23-1 to TRBJ1-1; 9 bases are a match to TRBD1. TRBV23-1 is marked as an open reading frame, function uncertain. The CDR3 extends over 15 amino acids. J gave up 7 bases and V 5 bases, and 11 bases lay outside the gene matches. The CDR3 spells CASSRADRGNFEAFF. In nucleotides, the CDR3 is TGCGCCAGCAGTAGGGCAGACAGGGGGAATTTTGAAGCTTTCTTT.

The chain uses TRBV4-3 and TRBJ1-2; 8 bases line up with TRBD1. Losses at the gene ends were 1 base for V and 5 bases for J; bases not matched to a gene: 15. CDR1 LGHNA and CDR2 YSLEER come from the germline V gene. This CDR3 is built from 18 residues. CDR3 residues: CASSQAAPGRGLHYGYTF. DNA of the CDR3: TGCGCCAGCAGCCAAGCCGCCCCTGGCAGGGGGCTTCATTATGGCTACACCTTC.

The chain recombines TRBV2 with TRBJ1-4; TRBD1 is a possible D gene (5 bases). Germline lookup yields CDR1 SNHLY and CDR2 FYNNEI. This CDR3 spans 14 amino acids. The V gene lost 5 bases and the J gene lost 4 bases, with 11 bases spanning the gap. The CDR3 bases are TGTGCCAGCAGTCGGGACGGTCTTAATGAAAAACTGTTTTTT. It codes for CASSRDGLNEKLFF.

The chain recombines TRBV2 with TRBJ1-1; a weak D match, TRBD1 (5 bases). CDR3 size: 13 residues. CDR1 SNHLY and CDR2 FYNNEI come from the germline V gene. Trimming left V 6 bases short and J 1 base short, with 9 bases between. For the CDR3, the DNA is TGTGCCAGCAGGGCTACAGGGAACACTGAAGCTTTCTTT. Amino acid sequence: CASRATGNTEAFF.

The V gene is TRBV6-5, the J gene TRBJ1-5; D is possibly TRBD1 (5 bases). V was trimmed by 8 bases and J by 0 bases, leaving 11 bases between them. CDR1 and CDR2 from the germline V gene are MNHEY and SVGAGI. The CDR3 contains 14 residues. DNA of the CDR3: TGTGCCAGCTCAGGGACGAATAGCAATCAGCCCCAGCATTTT. As protein: CASSGTNSNQPQHF.

This rearrangement joins TRBV11-3 to TRBJ1-2; 7 bases line up with TRBD1. Germline assignment: CDR1 SGHNT and CDR2 YENEEA. CDR3 length equals 11 residues. With 5 bases clipped from V and 13 bases from J, the junction kept 7 bases outside the gene matches. The CDR3 is CASSIDRVVTF. Here the CDR3 DNA reads TGTGCCAGCAGCATCGACAGGGTAGTCACCTTC. The whole variable domain, filled in from reference TRBV11-3 and TRBJ1-2, reads EAGVVQSPRYKIIEKKQPVAFWCNPISGHNTLYWYLQNLGQGPELLIRYENEEAVDDSQLPKDRFSAERLKGVDSTLKIQPAELGDSAVYLCASSIDRVVTFGSGTRLTVV.

A single count supports this clone. The chain has TRBV11-3 and TRBJ2-7; 7 nucleotides align to TRBD1. Per the germline V gene, CDR1 is SGHNT and CDR2 is YENEEA. Trimming removed 5 bases from V and 2 bases from J; junction bases left unmatched: 6. This CDR3 region has 14 residues. This CDR3 is CASSASGTAYEQYF. The DNA of the CDR3 is TGTGCCAGCAGCGCATCCGGGACAGCCTACGAGCAGTACTTC.

In nucleotides, the CDR3 is TGTGCCAGCAGCCAAGACGTACTAGCTGTATCGAATGAGCAGTTCTTC. It yields the protein CASSQDVLAVSNEQFF. The chain has TRBV3-1 (or the pseudogene TRBV3-2) and TRBJ2-1; D is possibly TRBD2 (6 bases). Per germline, CDR1 LGHDT and CDR2 YNNKEL (reference sequence). This CDR3 region has 16 residues. Trimming pared 0 bases from V and 7 bases from J, leaving 16 bases between.

This chain joins TRBV5-1 and TRBJ1-2; the match to TRBD1 covers 9 bases. In germline, CDR1 is SGHRS, CDR2 YFSETQ. Germline trimming cut 3 bases from V and 6 bases from J; bases unmatched to any gene: 3. This CDR3 region has 13 residues. As DNA, the CDR3 is TGCGCCAGCAGCTCCCGGACAGGGGATGGCTACACCTTC. Its translation is CASSSRTGDGYTF.

The rearrangement uses TRBV27 and TRBJ2-2; unclear D gene. The CDR3 runs to 17 residues. Trimming pared 7 bases from V and 5 bases from J, leaving 23 bases between. CDR1 is MNHEY, CDR2 SMNVEV, per germline (reference sequence). The DNA for the CDR3 is TGTGCCAGCATTCCGGGTGTAGATTTTATGAGGACCGGGGAGCTGTTTTTT. Protein: CASIPGVDFMRTGELFF.

This clone has just one count. The V gene is TRBV5-6, the J gene TRBJ1-6, with D tentatively TRBD1 (6 bases). The germline V gene encodes CDR1 SGHDT and CDR2 YYEEEE. V was clipped by 4 bases and J by 9 bases, with 14 bases between them. This CDR3 comprises 14 residues. CDR3 loop: CASSRTVSSSPLHF. In DNA, the CDR3 is TGTGCCAGCAGCCGGACAGTGTCAAGTTCACCCCTCCACTTT.

The rearrangement links TRBV20-1 to TRBJ2-7; D remains unclear. The germline gives CDR1 DFQATT, CDR2 SNEGSKA (reference sequence). The CDR3 covers 10 residues. The V end was cut by 5 bases, the J end by 2 bases, with 4 bases between. CDR3 residues: CSAEAYEQYF. CDR3 bases: TGCAGTGCTGAGGCCTACGAGCAGTACTTC.

Worth noting for this clone: A much larger clone is a single base away; this may be a read error. CDR3 amino acids: CASSPEGDTEAFF. As DNA, the CDR3 is TGTGCCAGCAGCCCCGAGGGGGACACTGAAGCTTTCTTT. The chain employs TRBV7-9 and TRBJ1-1; D perhaps matches TRBD1 (6 bases). Trimming removed 5 bases from V and 3 bases from J, with 10 bases in between. The CDR3 loop spans 13 amino acids. Germline V gene sequence: CDR1 SEHNR, CDR2 FQNEAQ (reference sequence).

The chain combines TRBV28 with TRBJ2-5; D gene unclear. The germline V and J ends were trimmed by 1 base and 1 base, with 7 bases remaining between them. CDR3 length equals 14 residues. Germline V gene lookup returns CDR1 MDHEN and CDR2 SYDVKM. CDR3 sequence reads: CASSLYSGQETQYF. CDR3 sequence (DNA): TGTGCCAGCAGTTTATACTCCGGCCAAGAGACCCAGTACTTC.

This rearrangement joins TRBV5-6 to TRBJ1-6; no firm D call. This CDR3 has 13 residues. Germline-derived CDR1 and CDR2 are SGHDT and YYEEEE. V dropped 0 bases and J dropped 6 bases, with 4 bases sitting between them. CDR3 loop: CASSLGVNSPLHF. The CDR3, as DNA: TGTGCCAGCAGCTTGGGGGTTAATTCACCCCTCCACTTT.

The chain joins TRBV28 to TRBJ1-2; D is unclear. The CDR3 loop spans 12 amino acids. The ends were cut back, 7 bases at V and 5 bases at J, with 11 bases in the middle. The germline gives CDR1 MDHEN, CDR2 SYDVKM. CDR3 residues: CASKMMGYGYTF. The CDR3, as DNA: TGTGCCAGCAAGATGATGGGTTATGGCTACACCTTC.

The chain is built from TRBV5-1 and TRBJ2-3; D is tentatively TRBD1 or TRBD2 (6 bases each). Germline V lookup: CDR1 SGHRS, CDR2 YFSETQ. This CDR3 has 16 amino acids. V lost 3 bases and J lost 0, with 14 bases in between. This CDR3 reads CASSWRGDPSTDTQYF. CDR3 nucleotides: TGCGCCAGCAGCTGGAGGGGGGATCCTAGCACAGATACGCAGTATTTT.

The V gene is TRBV6-6, the J gene TRBJ2-5; 10 positions match TRBD1. Unmatched junction bases numbered 10, after V lost 11 bases and J lost 13 bases. The CDR3 is made up of 11 amino acids. CDR1 and CDR2 (germline): MNHNY, SVGAGI (reference sequence). The CDR3 DNA sequence: TGTGCCGGACGGGACAGGGGAGAATGGTACTTC. Translated, it gives CAGRDRGEWYF.

The chain uses TRBV29-1 and TRBJ1-2, with TRBD1 matching over 8 bases. CDR3 length: 16 amino acids. Germline V lookup: CDR1 SQVTM, CDR2 ANQGSEA. J was trimmed by 6 bases and V by 1 base; bases with no gene match: 13. The CDR3 DNA is TGCAGCGTTGAAGTAAGGACAGGGTCTAGGGTGGATGGCTACACCTTC. This encodes CSVEVRTGSRVDGYTF.